These 28 T cell receptor beta chains came from one sample sequenced in a study of T cell responses to AZD1222 COVID-19 vaccine. TCRdb's copy holds only in-frame clones and misses some; the assay was immunoSEQ multiplex PCR. The sample has roughly 80,000 clones; 80% to 95% are singletons. The source material was peripheral blood, sampled 28 days after the second AZD1222 dose. The receptors were sampled from an adult who received the AZD1222 COVID-19 vaccine.

The chain combines TRBV6-5 with TRBJ2-7, with TRBD2 matching 16 bases. The germline CDR1 and CDR2 sequences are MNHEY and SVGAGI. The CDR3 length is 15 residues. Germline trimming cut 6 bases from V and 5 bases from J; bases unmatched to any gene: 4. The CDR3, as DNA: TGTGCCAGCAGGAAAGGGACTAGCGGGGGGGACGAGCAGTACTTC. Translating gives CASRKGTSGGDEQYF.

This clone was counted once. The rearrangement joins TRBV7-8 to TRBJ2-2; D gene unclear. Germline CDR1 SGHVS, CDR2 FQNEAQ. Trimming removed 1 base at V and 6 bases at J, with 6 bases between. The CDR3 runs 13 residues. CDR3 sequence: CASSLELAGELFF. As DNA, the CDR3 is TGTGCCAGCAGCTTAGAGTTAGCCGGGGAGCTGTTTTTT.

This chain joins TRBV27 and TRBJ2-1, with D possibly being TRBD2 (6 bases). The CDR3 contains 15 residues. Germline V gives CDR1 MNHEY, CDR2 SMNVEV (reference sequence). The germline V and J ends were trimmed by 0 bases and 0 bases, with 6 bases remaining between them. CDR3 bases: TGTGCCAGCAGTTTATCCGGGGGCTCCTACAATGAGCAGTTCTTC. It translates to CASSLSGGSYNEQFF.

V is TRBV28 and J is TRBJ2-5; D remains ambiguous. Germline CDR1 MDHEN, CDR2 SYDVKM. The CDR3 covers 12 residues. V was cut by 3 bases and J by 3 bases, with 5 bases left in between. This chain's CDR3 is CASSFLKETQYF. The CDR3 nucleotides are TGTGCCAGCAGTTTTTTAAAAGAGACCCAGTACTTC.

This chain joins TRBV2 and TRBJ2-7, with D hard to call. Germline CDR1 is SNHLY and CDR2 is FYNNEI. Trimming cost V 7 bases and J 1 base, with 8 bases left between them. CDR3 length equals 12 residues. The CDR3 region has the DNA TGTGCCAGCACACGAGAGTCCTACGAGCAGTACTTC. This translates into CASTRESYEQYF.

This chain connects TRBV14 to TRBJ2-7, with D possibly TRBD1 on 6 matching bases. From germline, CDR1 is SGHDN and CDR2 FVKESK. The CDR3 totals 14 residues. V was pared by 2 bases and J by 4 bases, with 12 bases between. CDR3 in DNA: TGTGCCAGCAGCCAACCGGGCAGGGGTTACGAGCAGTACTTC. Translated: CASSQPGRGYEQYF.

The chain recombines TRBV24-1 with TRBJ2-2; TRBD1 matches 9 bases. Trimming at V came to 6 bases and at J to 4 bases, leaving 5 bases not matched to a gene. This CDR3 is 15 amino acids long. Germline lookup yields CDR1 KGHDR and CDR2 SFDVKD. CDR3 region: CATSTWTGATGELFF. Here the CDR3 DNA reads TGTGCCACCAGTACCTGGACAGGGGCCACCGGGGAGCTGTTTTTT.

This clone appeared once. The J gene is TRBJ2-7, the V gene TRBV7-9; TRBD1 matches at 7 bases. This CDR3 region has 16 residues. V shed 5 bases, J shed 3 bases, and the junction held 13 bases outside the gene matches. CDR1 and CDR2 (germline): SEHNR, FQNEAQ (reference sequence). CDR3 region: CASSLYAGTDHYEQYF. The CDR3 DNA reads as TGTGCCAGCAGCCTATACGCCGGGACAGACCACTACGAGCAGTACTTC.

The V call is TRBV28, the J call TRBJ1-4, with 8 bases identical to TRBD1. This CDR3 comprises 14 residues. J gave up 7 bases and V 6 bases, and 7 bases lay outside the gene matches. CDR1 is MDHEN, CDR2 SYDVKM, per germline. This CDR3 reads CASSTTGGGEKLFF. The CDR3 DNA sequence: TGTGCCAGCAGCACTACAGGGGGAGGTGAAAAACTGTTTTTT.

CDR3 residues: CASSVDGPGNEQFF. CDR3 DNA sequence: TGTGCCAGCAGCGTAGACGGCCCGGGCAATGAGCAGTTCTTC. The rearrangement joins TRBV9 to TRBJ2-1, with D unresolved. The germline V gene has CDR1 SGDLS and CDR2 YYNGEE. The CDR3 has 14 amino acids. V was clipped by 0 bases and J by 6 bases, with 10 bases between them.

This sequence joins TRBV4-3 and TRBJ2-7; D possibly corresponds to TRBD2 (6 bases). V shed 3 bases and J shed 3 bases, with 12 bases lying between them. Germline CDR1 LGHNA, CDR2 YSLEER. The CDR3 spans 14 residues. The CDR3 DNA follows: TGCGCCAGCAGCCAGGTTGGTAGCGGCTACGAGCAGTACTTC. It yields the protein CASSQVGSGYEQYF.

The genes are TRBV18 and TRBJ2-1, with a tentative D call TRBD1 (5 bases). This CDR3 is 15 amino acids long. Germline V gene lookup returns CDR1 KGHSH and CDR2 LQKENI. The V gene lost 2 bases and the J gene lost 4 bases, with 12 bases spanning the gap. The CDR3: CASSPGATKYNEQFF. Written as DNA, the CDR3 is TGTGCCAGCTCACCAGGGGCAACAAAGTACAATGAGCAGTTCTTC.

The genes are TRBV7-2 and TRBJ2-7; tentatively, D is TRBD2 (5 bases). Looked up from germline, CDR1 is SGHTA and CDR2 is FQGNSA. The ends were cut back, 5 bases at V and 6 bases at J, with 17 bases in the middle. The CDR3 has 14 amino acids. The CDR3 spells CASSRTRESGEQYF. CDR3 in DNA: TGTGCCAGCAGCCGTACTAGGGAATCAGGCGAGCAGTACTTC.

The chain combines TRBV5-1 with TRBJ1-4; perhaps TRBD1 as D (6 bases). The CDR3 length is 15 residues. V shed 0 bases and J shed 8 bases, with 14 bases lying between them. Germline-derived CDR1 and CDR2 are SGHRS and YFSETQ. Here the CDR3 reads CASSLVGGPEEKLFF. CDR3 nucleotides: TGCGCCAGCAGCTTGGTAGGGGGGCCGGAGGAAAAACTGTTTTTT.

The chain combines TRBV29-1 with TRBJ1-4, with 7 bases lining up with TRBD1. The CDR3 has 13 residues. V lost 6 bases to trimming and J lost 6 bases; unmatched junction nucleotides: 7. Germline V gene data show CDR1 as SQVTM and CDR2 as ANQGSEA. The CDR3 reads CSVSGQKDEKLFF. DNA of the CDR3: TGCAGCGTGTCGGGACAGAAAGATGAAAAACTGTTTTTT.

The chain employs TRBV7-2 and TRBJ1-4; D unclear. With 5 bases removed from V and 2 bases from J, the gap between germline ends came to 12 bases. Germline CDR1 SGHTA, CDR2 FQGNSA. The CDR3 contains 15 residues. CDR3: CASSPRKSTNEKLFF. The CDR3 DNA reads as TGTGCCAGCAGCCCCCGGAAATCGACTAATGAAAAACTGTTTTTT.

V and J are TRBV7-9 and TRBJ2-1; TRBD2 agrees at 7 bases. V trimming: 4 bases; J trimming: 7 bases; junction bases outside the gene matches: 7. The CDR3 extends over 14 amino acids. Looked up from germline, CDR1 is SEHNR and CDR2 is FQNEAQ (reference sequence). CDR3 bases: TGTGCCAGCAGCTCCGGACTAGTGGTAAATGAGCAGTTCTTC. This translates into CASSSGLVVNEQFF.

The J gene is TRBJ2-7, the V gene TRBV21-1. TRBV21-1 is annotated as a pseudogene. CDR3 length: 16 residues. CDR3 nucleotide sequence: TGTGCCAGCAGCTCTCAATGCCAGGACGAACCCTACGAGCAGTACTTC. This sequence encodes CASSSQCQDEPYEQYF.

This rearrangement joins TRBV5-6 to TRBJ2-2; D unresolved. Germline CDR1 SGHDT, CDR2 YYEEEE. CDR3 length: 12 amino acids. V lost 0 bases and J 7 bases, leaving 4 bases between the germline ends. The CDR3 spells CASSLAVGELFF. The DNA for the CDR3 is TGTGCCAGCAGCTTGGCGGTCGGGGAGCTGTTTTTT.

This chain joins TRBV12-3 or TRBV12-4 and TRBJ1-5; 8 bases line up with TRBD1. With V trimmed by 6 bases and J by 9 bases, 7 bases remained unmatched. The CDR3 spans 13 residues. The CDR3 loop reads CASRQGALGPQHF. The CDR3 nucleotides read TGTGCCAGCAGGCAGGGGGCGCTCGGGCCCCAGCATTTT.

The genes are TRBV3-1 (or the pseudogene TRBV3-2) and TRBJ1-2; tentatively, D is TRBD1 (5 bases). Germline V gene sequence: CDR1 LGHDT, CDR2 YNNKEL (reference sequence). This CDR3 is 13 amino acids long. Trimming left V 0 bases short and J 7 bases short, with 9 bases between. The CDR3 protein is CASSQEGRAGYTF. The CDR3 nucleotides read TGTGCCAGCAGCCAAGAGGGCAGGGCTGGCTACACCTTC.

This sequence joins TRBV3-1 (or the pseudogene TRBV3-2) and TRBJ2-7; D is uncertain. The germline gives CDR1 LGHDT, CDR2 YNNKEL (reference sequence). The V gene lost 1 base and the J gene lost 2 bases, with 12 bases spanning the gap. The CDR3 totals 15 residues. As DNA, the CDR3 is TGTGCCAGCAGCCAAGTACCGGAAACAACCTACGAGCAGTACTTC. It specifies CASSQVPETTYEQYF.

The chain uses TRBV5-4 and TRBJ2-2; D perhaps matches TRBD2 (6 bases). CDR1 is SGHNT, CDR2 YYREEE, per germline (reference sequence). Trimming stripped 2 bases from V and 4 bases from J, with 15 bases between. CDR3 length equals 16 residues. The CDR3 DNA reads TGTGCCAGCAGCTTAGGCGCTAGCGCGGGCACCGGGGAGCTGTTTTTT. This encodes CASSLGASAGTGELFF.

The chain has TRBV4-3 and TRBJ2-1, with 9 bases identical to TRBD2. This CDR3 contains 18 residues. In germline, CDR1 is LGHNA, CDR2 YSLEER. V shed 3 bases and J 10 bases; nucleotides not matched to a gene: 19. The CDR3 protein is CASSHHTLRREGPREQFF. The DNA of the CDR3 is TGCGCCAGCAGCCACCATACTCTCAGGCGGGAGGGCCCTCGGGAGCAGTTCTTC.

The J gene is TRBJ2-7, the V gene TRBV6-2 or TRBV6-3; 13 bases fit TRBD2. The CDR3 covers 15 residues. Germline V lookup: CDR1 MNHEY, CDR2 SVGEGT. J was trimmed by 4 bases and V by 6 bases; bases with no gene match: 6. The CDR3: CASSPWTSGSYEQYF. CDR3 DNA: TGTGCCAGCAGCCCCTGGACTAGCGGGAGTTACGAGCAGTACTTC.

CDR3 in amino acids: CASSPSGNTEAFF. CDR3 coding DNA: TGTGCCAGCAGCCCGAGTGGGAACACTGAAGCTTTCTTT. V is TRBV7-6 and J is TRBJ1-1, with D unclear. This CDR3 spans 13 amino acids. Trimming took off 5 bases at V and 1 base at J, with 8 bases between the two ends. CDR1 and CDR2 (germline): SGHVS, FNYEAQ.

A single count supports this clone. The gene calls are TRBV28 and TRBJ1-2; possibly TRBD1 for D (5 bases). The germline CDR1 and CDR2 sequences are MDHEN and SYDVKM. The germline V and J ends were trimmed by 10 bases and 8 bases, with 17 bases remaining between them. The length of the CDR3 is 12 residues. CDR3 bases: TGTGCCACGAGAGGGACGGTGAACGGCTACACCTTC. Translating it yields CATRGTVNGYTF.

The chain employs TRBV7-8 and TRBJ1-1; D not resolved. The germline V and J ends were trimmed by 5 bases and 0 bases, with 13 bases remaining between them. Germline CDR1 is SGHVS and CDR2 is FQNEAQ. The CDR3 covers 15 residues. The CDR3 sequence: CASSLTATMNTEAFF. The DNA for the CDR3 is TGTGCCAGCAGCCTTACCGCAACAATGAACACTGAAGCTTTCTTT.